The 22 T cell receptor beta chains reported below all come from one sample, sequenced in a study of blood T cell repertoires in COVID-19. Repertoires were generated with immunoSEQ multiplex PCR, while TCRdb's copy carries only in-frame clones and drops some. The profile covers 310,000 or so clones, with roughly 87% appearing a single time and 8.5% to 10% taken by the ten largest. The sample consisted of PBMCs or T cells enriched from blood (not recorded which). The receptors shown here come from a young woman who had recovered from COVID-19.

This chain joins TRBV20-1 and TRBJ1-1; 7 bases map to TRBD1. The CDR3 spans 15 residues. Trimming at V came to 3 bases and at J to 1 base, leaving 8 bases not matched to a gene. CDR1 and CDR2 (germline): DFQATT, SNEGSKA (reference sequence). The CDR3 protein is CSASSLYRGNTEAFF. In nucleotides, the CDR3 is TGCAGTGCTAGTTCTTTATACAGGGGGAACACTGAAGCTTTCTTT.

In DNA, the CDR3 is TGTGCCAGCAGCTCGGCGCGGGACAGGGGACTAGGTGAAAAACTGTTTTTT. It yields the protein CASSSARDRGLGEKLFF. V and J are TRBV7-8 and TRBJ1-4; 10 bases are a match to TRBD1. Trimming took 4 bases from V and 7 from J; bases not matched to a gene: 12. The CDR3 extends over 17 amino acids. The germline V gene has CDR1 SGHVS and CDR2 FQNEAQ.

This sequence joins TRBV11-2 and TRBJ1-6, with 8 bases aligning to TRBD1. Germline V gene sequence: CDR1 SGHAT, CDR2 FQNNGV. CDR3 length: 15 amino acids. J lost 9 bases, V lost 5 bases, and 9 bases had no gene match. CDR3 coding DNA: TGTGCCAGCAGCCCCCCAGGGGGCGCCGGTTCACCCCTCCACTTT. Translation: CASSPPGGAGSPLHF.

This chain uses TRBV5-1 with TRBJ1-1, with TRBD1 identical over 8 bases. The V and J ends lost 4 bases and 4 bases, in that order; junction bases with no gene match: 6. The germline CDR1 and CDR2 sequences are SGHRS and YFSETQ. This CDR3 has 14 residues. CDR3 sequence (DNA): TGCGCCAGCAGCGCAGACAGGGGTTTCACTGAAGCTTTCTTT. This translates into CASSADRGFTEAFF.

This chain connects TRBV30 to TRBJ1-2; maybe TRBD1 (5 bases). Per germline, CDR1 GTSNPN and CDR2 SVGIG (reference sequence). The CDR3 runs to 12 residues. The CDR3 region has the DNA TGTGCTGGATCGCCGGGGGTCTTTGGCTACACCTTC. Encoded protein: CAGSPGVFGYTF.

The gene calls are TRBV4-2 and TRBJ2-7; 13 bases match TRBD2. Germline-derived CDR1 and CDR2 are LGHNA and YNFKEQ. The CDR3 has 19 residues. V lost 4 bases and J lost 3; bases outside the gene matches: 15. CDR3 region: CASSRPGLAGPGVFYEQYF. The CDR3 nucleotides are TGTGCCAGCAGCCGCCCGGGACTAGCGGGACCCGGGGTCTTCTACGAGCAGTACTTC.

This clone was seen only once. The chain couples TRBV5-4 to TRBJ1-1; D unresolved. The CDR3 totals 14 residues. V lost 4 bases and J 6 bases, leaving 16 bases between the germline ends. Germline assignment: CDR1 SGHNT and CDR2 YYREEE (reference sequence). In nucleotides, the CDR3 is TGTGCCAGCAGCCCGTCTCTAGGCCTCCCTGAAGCTTTCTTT. Its translation is CASSPSLGLPEAFF.

The rearrangement joins TRBV7-9 to TRBJ1-1; the match to TRBD1 covers 9 bases. Germline trimming cut 4 bases from V and 0 bases from J; bases unmatched to any gene: 0. This CDR3 has 14 amino acids. In germline, CDR1 is SEHNR, CDR2 FQNEAQ (reference sequence). The CDR3 DNA reads as TGTGCCAGCAGCTGGACAGGGGTGAACACTGAAGCTTTCTTT. Translating it yields CASSWTGVNTEAFF.

This chain uses TRBV19 with TRBJ1-3, with unresolved D. Trimming stripped 3 bases from V and 2 bases from J, with 5 bases between. This CDR3 has 13 amino acids. The germline V gene encodes CDR1 LNHDA and CDR2 SQIVND (reference sequence). CDR3 sequence reads: CASSITPGNTIYF. The CDR3 bases are TGTGCCAGTAGTATTACACCTGGAAACACCATATATTTT.

The chain recombines TRBV9 with TRBJ1-2; 7 nucleotides match TRBD1. The CDR3 is made up of 14 amino acids. The junction had 13 bases not matched to a gene; V was cut back by 7 bases and J by 7 bases. CDR1 SGDLS and CDR2 YYNGEE come from the germline V gene. The CDR3 DNA reads TGTGCCAGCCGCGCGGGGCAGGGGGAAGGTGGCTACACCTTC. Amino acids: CASRAGQGEGGYTF.

The rearrangement links TRBV6-1 to TRBJ2-2; tentative D call: TRBD1 (6 bases). The length of the CDR3 is 18 residues. The V end lost 2 bases, the J end lost 3 bases, and 19 bases lay between the germline ends. Germline V gene sequence: CDR1 MNHNS, CDR2 SASEGT. The CDR3 sequence is CASSESAGDVGDTGELFF. CDR3 bases: TGTGCCAGCAGTGAAAGCGCAGGGGACGTAGGGGACACCGGGGAGCTGTTTTTT.

The rearrangement joins TRBV2 to TRBJ2-2, with D perhaps matching TRBD2 (6 bases). V gave up 3 bases and J gave up 4 bases, with 12 bases separating them. Germline V gene data show CDR1 as SNHLY and CDR2 as FYNNEI. The CDR3 is made up of 15 amino acids. CDR3 sequence (DNA): TGTGCCAGCAGTGACCGACGGGGGACCACCGGGGAGCTGTTTTTT. Translation: CASSDRRGTTGELFF.

A few counts support this clone. The CDR3 reads CASSSGGPQPQHF. The CDR3 bases are TGTGCCAGCAGTTCTGGGGGCCCTCAGCCCCAGCATTTT. The V gene is TRBV28, the J gene TRBJ1-5; a weak D match, TRBD1 (6 bases). CDR3 size: 13 residues. Trimming took 4 bases from V and 6 from J, leaving 10 bases between them. CDR1 is MDHEN and CDR2 is SYDVKM in the germline V gene. Together with reference TRBV28 and TRBJ1-5, the CDR3 gives the full variable domain: DVKVTQSSRYLVKRTGEKVFLECVQDMDHENMFWYRQDPGLGLRLIYFSYDVKMKEKGDIPEGYSVSREKKERFSLILESASTNQTSMYLCASSSGGPQPQHFGDGTRLSIL.

The chain combines TRBV20-1 with TRBJ2-1, with D tentatively TRBD2 (6 bases). Looked up from germline, CDR1 is DFQATT and CDR2 is SNEGSKA (reference sequence). The CDR3 loop spans 16 amino acids. Trimming cost V 3 bases and J 2 bases, with 17 bases left between them. The CDR3 sequence: CSASRTLAITYNEQFF. The CDR3 DNA sequence: TGCAGTGCTAGTCGCACCCTAGCGATAACCTACAATGAGCAGTTCTTC.

The gene calls are TRBV28 and TRBJ1-1, with D perhaps TRBD1 (5 bases). This CDR3 is 13 amino acids long. Trimming cost V 4 bases and J 3 bases, with 9 bases left between them. Germline assignment: CDR1 MDHEN and CDR2 SYDVKM. CDR3 nucleotides: TGTGCCAGCAGTTCAGGGCCCTACACTGAAGCTTTCTTT. Translated: CASSSGPYTEAFF. Full variable domain (rest looked up from reference TRBV28 and TRBJ1-1): DVKVTQSSRYLVKRTGEKVFLECVQDMDHENMFWYRQDPGLGLRLIYFSYDVKMKEKGDIPEGYSVSREKKERFSLILESASTNQTSMYLCASSSGPYTEAFFGQGTRLTVV.

This chain joins TRBV19 and TRBJ2-2, with D possibly TRBD1 on 5 matching bases. Trimming removed 3 bases at V and 6 bases at J, with 11 bases between. Germline CDR1 is LNHDA and CDR2 is SQIVND (reference sequence). The CDR3 totals 14 residues. The CDR3 DNA follows: TGTGCCAGTAGTATTGGGGCTTTGTCCGGGGAGCTGTTTTTT. Its protein is CASSIGALSGELFF.

The chain combines TRBV5-6 with TRBJ2-7; the match to TRBD1 covers 7 bases. The CDR3 extends over 13 amino acids. V was pared by 5 bases and J by 2 bases, with 4 bases of the junction left unmatched. Germline V CDR1 and CDR2: SGHDT, YYEEEE. For the CDR3, the DNA is TGTGCCAGCAGGTCCGGGACAGCCTACGAGCAGTACTTC. Translated: CASRSGTAYEQYF.

The chain is built from TRBV28 and TRBJ1-2; maybe TRBD1 (6 bases). Germline lookup yields CDR1 MDHEN and CDR2 SYDVKM. The CDR3 covers 12 residues. Between the trimmed V and J ends, which lost 6 bases and 4 bases, there was a span of 9 bases. This CDR3 reads CASSPGVYGYTF. The CDR3 coding sequence is TGTGCCAGCAGCCCAGGGGTCTATGGCTACACCTTC.

The chain recombines TRBV7-5 with TRBJ1-2; no check of the table's D call, TRBD1, against the DNA was made. TRBV7-5 corresponds to a pseudogene. The CDR3 consists of 16 residues. The CDR3 loop is CVRSGAWGTSNYGYTF. The CDR3 DNA reads as TGTGTCAGAAGCGGGGCATGGGGGACATCTAACTATGGCTACACCTTC.

The rearrangement links TRBV28 to TRBJ1-2, with 7 bases aligning to TRBD1. Per germline, CDR1 MDHEN and CDR2 SYDVKM. CDR3 length: 13 amino acids. V shed 2 bases, J shed 6 bases, and the junction held 3 bases outside the gene matches. Here the CDR3 DNA reads TGTGCCAGCAGTTTACCGACAGGGAATGGCTACACCTTC. It specifies CASSLPTGNGYTF.

The CDR3 loop is CSAGPPQGGYTF. The CDR3 nucleotides read TGCAGCGCCGGACCCCCTCAGGGAGGGTACACCTTC. The rearrangement joins TRBV29-1 to TRBJ1-2; tentative D call: TRBD1 (5 bases). The CDR3 is made up of 12 amino acids. The V gene lost 7 bases and the J gene lost 11 bases, with 20 bases spanning the gap. Germline lookup yields CDR1 SQVTM and CDR2 ANQGSEA. The variable domain in full, completed from reference TRBV29-1 and TRBJ1-2, reads SAVISQKPSRDICQRGTSLTIQCQVDSQVTMMFWYRQQPGQSLTLIATANQGSEATYESGFVIDKFPISRPNLTFSTLTVSNMSPEDSSIYLCSAGPPQGGYTFGSGTRLTVV.

As DNA, the CDR3 is TGTGCCAGCAGCTTATATGGGGCCGGCACCGGGGAGCTGTTTTTT. This sequence encodes CASSLYGAGTGELFF. The chain has TRBV7-2 and TRBJ2-2; TRBD1 is a possible D gene (5 bases). The CDR3 totals 15 residues. The V gene's germline CDR1 is SGHTA and CDR2 FQGNSA. Trimming removed 2 bases at V and 4 bases at J, with 11 bases between.